This is a list of T cell receptor beta chains from one sample in a study of blood T cell repertoires in COVID-19. Measured with immunoSEQ multiplex PCR; TCRdb has only the in-frame clones, and not every one. The table shows 58,000 or so clones, with about 74% occurring only once. Sequencing was done on a sample of peripheral blood. All receptors come from a woman at least 80 years old with acute or convalescent COVID-19. CDR3s leave out the opening cysteine and the closing phenylalanine or tryptophan.

TRBJ2-7	TRBV28	ASSRTSATYEQY
TRBJ1-2	TRBV28	ASRAGGPGYGYT
TRBJ2-2	TRBV5-1	ASSGSTNTGELF
TRBJ2-7	TRBV6-6	ASSTGLANSYEQY
TRBJ2-3	TRBV28	ASRAIPDTQY
TRBJ2-7	TRBV2	ASSKGLAGVSIYEQY
TRBJ1-1	TRBV5-1	ASSLRATGANTEAF
TRBJ1-5	TRBV6-2/TRBV6-3	ASSYLGAGGGNQPQH
TRBJ1-2	TRBV5-1	ASSLQGMVGYT
TRBJ2-1	TRBV7-3	ASSVPGQGPYNEQF
TRBJ1-2	TRBV6-2/TRBV6-3	ASSWTGNYGYT
TRBJ2-1	TRBV11-1	ASSLGQGVYNEQF
TRBJ1-3	TRBV6-5	ASSQGQLSGNTIY
TRBJ1-2	TRBV10-3	AISEGQGGGYT
TRBJ2-5	TRBV4-2	ASSRLGTSGDQETQY
TRBJ2-1	TRBV27	ASSLQPGRRLYNEQF
TRBJ2-4	TRBV20-1	SGATKNIQY
TRBJ2-3	TRBV11-3	ASSLGDRGPDTQY
TRBJ2-7	TRBV11-3	ASNPTGTGEQY
TRBJ2-7	TRBV5-8	ASTLGAGSSYEQY
TRBJ1-1	TRBV29-1	SAHSYSEAF
TRBJ1-2	TRBV7-8	ASSSRGGGYT
TRBJ2-1	TRBV5-1	ASSLEGSGRDRGEQF
TRBJ2-5	TRBV4-3	ASSPGTSYVGETQY
TRBJ2-7	TRBV28	ATASGSVAEQY
TRBJ1-1	TRBV6-1	ASSDRGRTEAF
TRBJ2-7	TRBV27	ASSLSTGQYDSYEQY
TRBJ2-2	TRBV30	AWSSKGGATGELF
TRBJ1-2	TRBV28	ASSSPALGQTLYGYT
TRBJ2-1	TRBV7-2	ASSLVTVTYNEQF
TRBJ1-5	TRBV7-8	ASSSETGAYQPQH
TRBJ1-2	TRBV4-2	ASSHRTASYT
TRBJ2-5	TRBV5-1	ASSLGHGRTSAETQY
TRBJ1-2	TRBV28	ASRSDSLGGYT
TRBJ2-2	TRBV30	AWSVLADGELF
TRBJ2-2	TRBV6-1	ASRPTGANTGELF
TRBJ1-3	TRBV12-3/TRBV12-4	ASSFTGNTIY
TRBJ1-5	TRBV7-2	ASSLAGTGGQPQH
TRBJ2-7	TRBV9	ASSAPGGGRSEQY
TRBJ1-4	TRBV19	ASSIDAAGSEKLF
TRBJ2-1	TRBV11-3	ASSLGGLADYNEQF
TRBJ2-7	TRBV5-4	ASSLDRGRSEQY
TRBJ2-1	TRBV4-2	ASSQDYDRGYNEQF
TRBJ1-5	TRBV6-5	ASRGTEHSNQPQH
TRBJ2-3	TRBV10-3	ATGRGQYTDTQY
TRBJ2-3	TRBV5-1	ASSSTGTSTDTQY
TRBJ2-1	TRBV27	ASSLGGLGWDEQF